The rows below give T cell receptor beta chains drawn from one sample of a study of T cell responses to AZD1222 COVID-19 vaccine. Libraries were prepared by immunoSEQ multiplex PCR; TCRdb keeps only in-frame clonotypes and omits some of them. The repertoire includes 130,000 to 150,000 clones, 93% of them detected once, and around 12% sits in the top ten. The source material was peripheral blood, sampled after recovery from COVID-19. The source is an adult who had recovered from COVID-19. Both conserved end residues are part of each CDR3. The D gene is left open where the match is weak. Rows give clone size only sometimes, using once, few, many, or a class for an expanded clone.

TRBD2	TRBV19	.	TRBJ2-3	TGTGCCAGTAGTATAAGGTCACTAGCGGGAGCCCTTATATCAGATACGCAGTATTTT	CASSIRSLAGALISDTQYF
.	TRBV5-6	.	TRBJ2-7	TGTGCCAGCAGCCATGAGGGGGTTACCTACGAGCAGTACTTC	CASSHEGVTYEQYF
TRBD1	TRBV5-1	.	TRBJ1-1	TGCGCCAGCAGCTTGAATCGACAGGGTGGCACTGAAGCTTTCTTT	CASSLNRQGGTEAFF
.	TRBV5-1	.	TRBJ2-7	TGCGCCAGCAGCTTGGACGGTTCCTACGAGCAGTACTTC	CASSLDGSYEQYF
.	TRBV6-4	once	TRBJ1-5	TGTGCCAGCAGTGAAGGTATCGATCAGCCCCAGCATTTT	CASSEGIDQPQHF
.	TRBV28	once	TRBJ1-2	TGTGCCAGCAGTTTAAGTGGGGGCTATGGCTACACCTTC	CASSLSGGYGYTF
.	TRBV7-9	.	TRBJ1-5	TGTGCCAGCAGCTTCAGTCGGGGGCTGAATCAGCCCCAGCATTTT	CASSFSRGLNQPQHF
.	TRBV2	.	TRBJ2-7	TGTGCCAGCGGCTCTAACTACGAGCAGTACTTC	CASGSNYEQYF
TRBD1	TRBV19	.	TRBJ2-2	TGTGCCAGTAGTAGTCACAGGGGGACCGGGGAGCTGTTTTTT	CASSSHRGTGELFF
TRBD2	TRBV6-4	few	TRBJ2-2	TGTGCCAGCAGTGACACTAGCGGGAACACCGGGGAGCTGTTTTTT	CASSDTSGNTGELFF
.	TRBV6-5	once	TRBJ2-1	TGTGCCAGCACGGAGGACAGAAAGCAGTTCTTC	CASTEDRKQFF
TRBD1	TRBV4-1	.	TRBJ1-5	TGCGCCAGCAGCCGGACTGACAGGGGTACGGAACAGCCCCAGCATTTT	CASSRTDRGTEQPQHF
.	TRBV11-3	.	TRBJ2-3	TGTGCCAGCAGCACCCGCGGGCCAAGCGCAGATACGCAGTATTTT	CASSTRGPSADTQYF
TRBD1	TRBV19	.	TRBJ1-1	TGTGCCAGTAGTACTCACAGGGGACAGAACACTGAAGCTTTCTTT	CASSTHRGQNTEAFF
.	TRBV5-1	.	TRBJ1-6	TGCGCCAGCAGCCTCATGTGGGCAGACTATAATTCACCCCTCCACTTT	CASSLMWADYNSPLHF
.	TRBV29-1	.	TRBJ1-1	TGCAGCGTTGTAGGGCAGATGAACACTGAAGCTTTCTTT	CSVVGQMNTEAFF
TRBD1	TRBV7-3	.	TRBJ2-1	TGTGCCAGCAGCTTAATAGGAGGGACAGGGGTTATCAATGAGCAGTTCTTC	CASSLIGGTGVINEQFF
.	TRBV5-1	.	TRBJ1-3	TGCGCCAGCAGCGAGGGAGGGAACAAGGCTGGAAACACCATATATTTT	CASSEGGNKAGNTIYF
.	TRBV12-3/TRBV12-4	.	TRBJ2-7	TGTGCCAGCAGTTTGGGGTACGAGCAGTACTTC	CASSLGYEQYF
.	TRBV3-1/TRBV3-2	.	TRBJ1-1	TGTGCCAGCAGCCAAGCAGGGCGGGCGATTGAAGCTTTCTTT	CASSQAGRAIEAFF
TRBD2	TRBV6-5	.	TRBJ2-1	TGTGCCAGCAGTTACGTGACTAGCGGGAGGGGTGAGCAGTTCTTC	CASSYVTSGRGEQFF
TRBD2	TRBV11-3	.	TRBJ2-5	TGTGCCAGCAGCCATAGACTAGCGGGAGAGTCGGAGACCCAGTACTTC	CASSHRLAGESETQYF
.	TRBV5-4	.	TRBJ1-1	TGTGCCAGCAGCGTTCGCCGGAACACTGAAGCTTTCTTT	CASSVRRNTEAFF